In its sample, the clone carrying this TCR beta chain was seen a few times. Both 60 Vbeta primers and 13 Jbeta primers went into the PCR. Method: immunoSEQ multiplex PCR; TCRdb's copy keeps in-frame clones and lacks some. The sample holds under 130,000 clones, roughly two thirds seen once. The trim removed 8 bases at V and 0 bases at J, leaving 8 bases unmatched. Germline V gives CDR1 SQVTM, CDR2 ANQGSEA. The length of the CDR3 is 14 residues. This entry is derived from a study of cytomegalovirus exposure and HLA in healthy donors. V usage is TRBV29-1 and J usage is TRBJ2-3, with 7 bases fitting TRBD2. Material for sequencing was PBMCs. This clonotype was obtained from a man younger than 40 in good health and CMV-seronegative. This chain's CDR3 is CSSRDYLSTDTQYF. The CDR3 DNA is TGCAGCTCCCGGGACTACCTCAGCACAGATACGCAGTATTTT.